The T cell receptor (beta chain) under discussion was sequenced for a study of T cells in Graves' hyperthyroidism and ophthalmopathy (dated by TCRdb to between 2019 and 2020). Context from the whole study: Peripheral blood samples were taken at initial diagnosis, before any treatment was given. TCR V-J signatures able to tell the groups apart were searched for in a discovery cohort of 90 to 100 patients, of whom approximately 40 had Graves' ophthalmopathy and roughly 59 had stable Graves' hyperthyroidism. An independent validation cohort of around 20 hyperthyroidism patients and approximately 15 patients who later progressed to ophthalmopathy tested prospective prediction of ophthalmopathy. The 100 discovery patients were randomly split 7:3 into training and test sets. In several Graves' hyperthyroidism patients, the study also compared T-cell repertoires from thyroid tissue with T-cell repertoires from blood. After blood sampling, hyperthyroidism patients were treated with methimazole at a starting dose of 30 mg daily, and ophthalmopathy patients were treated with high-dose intravenous methylprednisolone. TCR Vbeta CDR3 sequencing of some 140 peripheral blood samples (approximately 44 ophthalmopathy, about 80 hyperthyroidism and some 17 progressor patients) is reported in the paper. General conclusions and limits of the study: No statistical method was used to set the sample size in advance, and investigators knew the group allocation. In validation, progression to ophthalmopathy was predicted by the model with around 70% sensitivity and 72.22% specificity, a median of around 5.9 months before onset. In cross-validation, a model built on a 13 V-J signature told ophthalmopathy apart from stable hyperthyroidism with roughly 87% sensitivity and around 81% specificity, and in testing the same model reached 80%/75%. Most expanded thyroid clonotypes (frequency above 0.001) were also detected in blood, suggesting blood repertoires may reflect thyroid immune responses.

TCR beta CDR3 regions were amplified from RNA transcripts. A first-round RT-PCR of the TCR CDR3 used the HTBI primer set with the Qiagen OneStep RT-PCR kit. Libraries were constructed in a second round of multiplex PCR, after which size selection and purification were carried out. Paired-end sequencing of the libraries was performed with 100 bp reads on an Illumina HiSeq2000. Per the original workflow: SOAPnuke was used to process the raw data, throwing out any read that contained adapters or uncalled bases, had a mean Phred below 15, or lacked an exact constant-primer or identifier match. High-quality paired reads were merged using COPE v1.2.5, and each unique nucleotide sequence was defined as a clonotype. Clonotypes were aligned to IMGT TRBV, TRBD and TRBJ reference segments using MiTCR v1.1. The analysis was restricted to V-J combinations with a frequency above 0.0001, which together covered approximately 99% of the repertoires. A TCS score was defined as the ratio of F50 (clonal expansion) to E x V (chaos), with BLOSUM62-based TCRdist applied between CDR3 peptides within each V-J. Welch's t-statistics and random forest reduced fewer than 600 V-J features to 13, which were used in a naive Bayes classifier (R e1071). TCRdb applied fastp at Q25 and MiXCR to the public reads, then kept only in-frame beta chains. Each record represents a unique CDR3 protein, reported with the most common genes and DNA among its rows. The V and J calls shown here were made by TCRdb, not taken from the authors' results. The sample has roughly 700,000 distinct CDR3 sequences on record, 14% of them singletons. The ten largest clones add up to about 10% of the sample.

The germline V gene specifies LGHNA as CDR1 and YSLEER as CDR2. A distance of 10 bases separates the germline ends of V and J, which lose 1 base and 3 bases respectively. CDR3 length: 14 amino acids, cysteine to phenylalanine. The DNA shown is the 42-base CDR3, in frame from base 1. On this clonotype: The specificity of this receptor is unknown. Base qualities are not recorded, but no much larger clone differs from it by a single base.

Stable Graves' hyperthyroidism was defined as no progression to ophthalmopathy during 18 months of follow-up. Hyperthyroidism patients were newly diagnosed, with disease duration under 2 months, and aged 18 to 65 years. Any patient with an uncontrolled infection, another autoimmune disease, pregnancy or lactation was excluded. Diagnoses were established on the basis of clinical symptoms, serum thyroxine and TRAb, thyroid ultrasound, and orbital computed tomography. PBMCs were isolated from about 9 ml of fresh peripheral blood by Ficoll-Paque density gradient centrifugation. Trizol reagent was used to extract total RNA, and RNA quality was then checked on an Agilent 2100 Bioanalyzer.

This sequence originates from a woman younger than 35 with Graves' hyperthyroidism. Material: blood. The sequence is built from TRBV4-3 and TRBJ2-7; TRBD1 might be the D gene, on 5 matching bases. The sequence in DNA is TGCGCCAGCAGCCAAGGGACACTGAACTACGAGCAGTACTTC. Translated, it gives CASSQGTLNYEQYF.